The 10 T cell receptor beta chains presented below share a single source sample, sequenced in a study of T cells in Graves' hyperthyroidism and ophthalmopathy. The TCR beta CDR3 regions underwent amplification using RNA transcripts as the source. HTBI primers were the set used in a first-round RT-PCR of the TCR CDR3. TCRdb called the multiplex PCR reads again in MiXCR, with one record for every CDR3 protein. The sample has approximately 690,000 distinct CDR3 sequences, around 21% seen once. The sequencing input was blood. These TCRs come from a man under 40 with Graves' ophthalmopathy.

CDR3 loop: CASSQERWGDTEAFF. The DNA of the CDR3 is TGTGCCAGCAGCCAAGAACGGTGGGGGGACACTGAAGCTTTCTTT. The V gene is TRBV14, the J gene TRBJ1-1; D perhaps matches TRBD1 (5 bases). V was cut by 0 bases and J by 3 bases, with 11 bases left in between. The CDR3 has 15 amino acids. Germline lookup yields CDR1 SGHDN and CDR2 FVKESK.

This clonotype was counted many times. The chain links TRBV28 to TRBJ2-7; 9 nucleotides align to TRBD1. This CDR3 contains 13 residues. Germline V gives CDR1 MDHEN, CDR2 SYDVKM. V lost 6 bases, J lost 2 bases, and 2 bases stayed unmatched. In nucleotides, the CDR3 is TGTGCCAGCAGGGGGACAGGGACCTACGAGCAGTACTTC. Protein product: CASRGTGTYEQYF.

The CDR3 spells CASSPEYYGTSGYNEQFF. The CDR3 bases are TGTGCCAGCAGCCCCGAATATTACGGGACTAGCGGTTACAATGAGCAGTTCTTC. V and J are TRBV11-1 and TRBJ2-1, with 11 bases lining up with TRBD2. This CDR3 region has 18 residues. Germline CDR1 and CDR2: SGHAT and FQDESV (reference sequence). The ends lost 5 bases at V and 4 bases at J; junction bases unmatched: 13.

J is TRBJ1-2 and V is TRBV11-2, with 7 bases identical to TRBD1. Looked up from germline, CDR1 is SGHAT and CDR2 is FQNNGV. This CDR3 region has 18 residues. Trimming took 1 base from V and 7 from J; bases not matched to a gene: 18. The CDR3 DNA follows: TGTGCCAGCAGCTTAGTAGGCGCCTCTTTGAAGGGGGCGCGTGGCTACACCTTC. This encodes CASSLVGASLKGARGYTF.

This clonotype was seen more than once but under ten times. This chain connects TRBV5-1 to TRBJ2-1; 8 bases match TRBD2. J was trimmed by 5 bases and V by 3 bases; bases with no gene match: 4. CDR3 length: 14 residues. Germline V lookup: CDR1 SGHRS, CDR2 YFSETQ. The chain's CDR3 is CASSSGREDNEQFF. The CDR3 nucleotides are TGCGCCAGCAGCTCGGGGCGGGAGGACAATGAGCAGTTCTTC.

This clonotype came up many times. This chain connects TRBV7-2 to TRBJ1-5, with a tentative D call TRBD1 (6 bases). V was pared by 2 bases and J by 4 bases, with 9 bases between. CDR3 size: 14 residues. Germline assignment: CDR1 SGHTA and CDR2 FQGNSA. The CDR3 coding sequence is TGTGCCAGCAGCTTAACCAGGGGTAATCAGCCCCAGCATTTT. It codes for CASSLTRGNQPQHF.

The gene calls are TRBV12-3 or TRBV12-4 and TRBJ2-1; the D is unclear. This CDR3 has 15 amino acids. Trimming stripped 6 bases from V and 4 bases from J, with 16 bases between. As DNA, the CDR3 is TGTGCCAGCAGCACCGGGTCTCCCCTTTACAATGAGCAGTTCTTC. This gives the protein CASSTGSPLYNEQFF.

The chain links TRBV20-1 to TRBJ1-1, with TRBD1 matching 9 bases. Trimming cost V 3 bases and J 5 bases; bases outside gene matches: 7. This CDR3 has 14 amino acids. Germline V gene lookup returns CDR1 DFQATT and CDR2 SNEGSKA (reference sequence). This chain's CDR3 is CSASLDRGRTEAFF. The DNA for the CDR3 is TGCAGTGCTAGCCTGGACAGGGGTAGGACTGAAGCTTTCTTT.

In this sample, this clonotype turned up many times. This rearrangement joins TRBV6-1 to TRBJ2-1; 14 nucleotides line up with TRBD2. In germline, CDR1 is MNHNS, CDR2 SASEGT. With V trimmed by 6 bases and J by 10 bases, 5 bases remained unmatched. The length of the CDR3 is 14 residues. CDR3 bases: TGTGCCAGCAGGGGACTAGCGGGAGCCGGAGAGCAGTTCTTC. Protein: CASRGLAGAGEQFF.

The rearrangement joins TRBV4-1 to TRBJ2-2; TRBD2 agrees at 8 bases. The CDR3 is made up of 17 amino acids. Germline V gene lookup returns CDR1 MGHRA and CDR2 YSYEKL. Losses at the gene ends were 1 base for V and 1 base for J; bases not matched to a gene: 5. The CDR3 region is CASSQGTSGGNTGELFF. The DNA for the CDR3 is TGCGCCAGCAGCCAAGGCACTAGCGGAGGGAACACCGGGGAGCTGTTTTTT.